Below are 2 T cell receptor beta chains sequenced from a single sample in a study of CD8 T cells in ankylosing spondylitis. TCRdb re-analysed the 5' RACE reads in MiXCR, keeping a single row per CDR3 protein. Of 160,000 or so distinct CDR3 sequences in the sample, 9.8% were seen once. The source material was blood, either unsorted or a sorted T cell fraction (not recorded which). The receptors originated from a female donor with ankylosing spondylitis or in good health (not recorded which).

The chain has TRBV2 and TRBJ2-1, with 9 positions matching TRBD2. Germline loops: CDR1 SNHLY, CDR2 FYNNEI. The junction had 9 bases not matched to a gene; V was cut back by 6 bases and J by 3 bases. The CDR3 loop spans 16 amino acids. In DNA form, the CDR3 reads TGTGCCAGCAGCGAGGGCGGGGGGGGACGCTACAATGAGCAGTTCTTC. Its protein is CASSEGGGGRYNEQFF.

CDR3 residues: CASSFGGDEQYF. The DNA of the CDR3 is TGTGCCAGCAGTTTTGGAGGGGACGAGCAGTACTTC. This rearrangement joins TRBV27 to TRBJ2-7, with a tentative D call TRBD2 (6 bases). The V gene lost 3 bases and the J gene lost 5 bases, with 8 bases spanning the gap. The CDR3 loop spans 12 amino acids. The germline gives CDR1 MNHEY, CDR2 SMNVEV (reference sequence).